The 19 T cell receptor beta chains below were found in one sample sequenced in a study of OX40 agonist ivuxolimab in advanced cancers. Library prep was done by the immunoSEQ multiplex PCR assay. What TCRdb holds here is the immuneACCESS table cut down to in-frame rearrangements. Part of the clones is not present; checked against another copy, under half of the missing clones reflect an unresolved V gene, and the others are unexplained. The sample profile shows roughly 72,000 clones; nearly 90% of them were found once. In total, the top ten clones hold approximately 10% of the sample. The material was CD4+ or CD8+ T cells sorted from blood, obtained in a trial of the OX40 agonist ivuxolimab. All receptors come from an adult with an advanced solid tumor such as melanoma, head and neck, liver or kidney cancer.

This clone was observed a handful of times. V is TRBV6-5 and J is TRBJ1-1; 9 bases are a match to TRBD1. The V segment lost 7 bases and the J segment 5 bases; nucleotides outside the gene matches: 8. The germline V gene has CDR1 MNHEY and CDR2 SVGAGI. The CDR3 is made up of 14 amino acids. CDR3 DNA: TGTGCCAGCATCATACAGGGGGCAGAAACTGAAGCTTTCTTT. Its protein product is CASIIQGAETEAFF.

V gene TRBV5-4 combines with J gene TRBJ2-7; TRBD2 is a possible D gene (7 bases). The CDR3 sequence is 13 residues long. V shed 10 bases and J shed 3 bases, with 17 bases lying between them. In germline, CDR1 is SGHNT, CDR2 YYREEE (reference sequence). This CDR3 reads CAYRGGGLYEQYF. The DNA for the CDR3 is TGTGCCTATAGAGGGGGGGGCCTCTACGAGCAGTACTTC.

The V and J genes are TRBV2 and TRBJ2-1; D possibly corresponds to TRBD2 (6 bases). The CDR3 loop spans 13 amino acids. Trimming removed 5 bases at V and 2 bases at J, with 7 bases between. CDR1 and CDR2 (germline): SNHLY, FYNNEI. This chain's CDR3 is CASSRLAYNEQFF. As DNA, the CDR3 is TGTGCCAGCAGTAGACTAGCCTACAATGAGCAGTTCTTC.

The chain links TRBV6-1 to TRBJ2-7; 11 nucleotides line up with TRBD2. V was pared by 4 bases and J by 2 bases, with 4 bases of the junction left unmatched. Germline V gene sequence: CDR1 MNHNS, CDR2 SASEGT. This CDR3 comprises 15 residues. CDR3 amino acids: CASSVLAGAPYEQYF. The CDR3 nucleotides are TGTGCCAGCAGTGTACTAGCGGGGGCCCCCTACGAGCAGTACTTC.

The V call is TRBV5-3, the J call TRBJ2-7, with 10 bases identical to TRBD1. TRBV5-3 is classed as an ORF, of uncertain function. The CDR3 consists of 15 residues. J lost 7 bases, V lost 8 bases, and 15 bases had no gene match. The CDR3 is CASRSPGTGALEQYF. Here the CDR3 DNA reads TGTGCCAGCCGTTCTCCTGGGACAGGGGCCCTAGAGCAGTACTTC.

The V and J genes are TRBV2 and TRBJ1-2, with unresolved D. Trimming pared 4 bases from V and 0 bases from J, leaving 6 bases between. From germline, CDR1 is SNHLY and CDR2 FYNNEI. This CDR3 comprises 13 residues. The CDR3 DNA sequence: TGTGCCAGCAGTGGGCAGGCTAACTATGGCTACACCTTC. Its translation is CASSGQANYGYTF.

The chain employs TRBV7-9 and TRBJ1-5; TRBD1 matches 7 bases. There are 13 residues in the CDR3. CDR1 is SEHNR, CDR2 FQNEAQ, per germline (reference sequence). Losses at the gene ends were 2 bases for V and 7 bases for J; bases not matched to a gene: 2. The CDR3 sequence is CASSLQGGQPQHF. The CDR3 DNA follows: TGTGCCAGCAGCTTACAGGGGGGACAGCCCCAGCATTTT.

This chain uses TRBV21-1 with TRBJ1-1; the DNA was not compared with TRBD1, the D call given in the table. TRBV21-1 is described as a pseudogene. The CDR3 runs 18 residues. The CDR3 coding sequence is TGTGCCAGCAGCAAAGGGAGGGACAGGAGGGTCCATTTCACTGAAGCTTTCTTT. It codes for CASSKGRDRRVHFTEAFF.

In DNA, the CDR3 is TGTGCCAGCCACAATGCGGGGGGCTCGGAGACCCAGTACTTC. It codes for CASHNAGGSETQYF. V usage is TRBV28 and J usage is TRBJ2-5; 8 positions agree with TRBD2. The CDR3 extends over 14 amino acids. The V gene's germline CDR1 is MDHEN and CDR2 SYDVKM. V lost 8 bases, J lost 5 bases, and 10 bases stayed unmatched.

This clone was seen a handful of times. This sequence joins TRBV5-1 and TRBJ2-3, with a tentative D call TRBD2 (5 bases). V gave up 2 bases and J gave up 4 bases, with 14 bases separating them. Germline lookup yields CDR1 SGHRS and CDR2 YFSETQ. The length of the CDR3 is 15 residues. The CDR3: CASSFEGFGADTQYF. In nucleotides, the CDR3 is TGCGCCAGCAGCTTCGAGGGATTCGGCGCAGATACGCAGTATTTT.

The CDR3 region has the DNA TGTGCCAGCAGCCGCTCTAGCGGGTGGAAGGATGAGCAGTTCTTC. It translates to CASSRSSGWKDEQFF. This rearrangement joins TRBV7-3 to TRBJ2-1, with TRBD2 identical over 8 bases. Germline-derived CDR1 and CDR2 are SGHTA and FQGTGA. The junction had 11 bases not matched to a gene; V was cut back by 5 bases and J by 8 bases. The length of the CDR3 is 15 residues.

V is TRBV10-2 and J is TRBJ1-5, with a weak D call TRBD1 (5 bases). This CDR3 comprises 15 residues. V was clipped by 5 bases and J by 4 bases, with 15 bases between them. Germline CDR1 WSHSY, CDR2 SAAADI. In DNA, the CDR3 is TGCGCCAGCAGTAGGGACTTCCAAAATAATCAGCCCCAGCATTTT. It is translated as CASSRDFQNNQPQHF.

The genes are TRBV10-3 and TRBJ1-2; no definite D call. The length of the CDR3 is 13 residues. The germline gives CDR1 ENHRY, CDR2 SYGVKD. With 6 bases removed from V and 5 bases from J, the gap between germline ends came to 13 bases. CDR3 loop: CAISPGSGYGYTF. The CDR3 DNA sequence: TGTGCCATCAGCCCGGGCAGTGGATATGGCTACACCTTC.

J is TRBJ1-5 and V is TRBV11-2, with D tentatively TRBD1 (6 bases). This CDR3 has 15 residues. Germline CDR1 and CDR2: SGHAT and FQNNGV. The V end lost 4 bases, the J end lost 1 base, and 11 bases lay between the germline ends. This CDR3 reads CASSSGGLSNQPQHF. CDR3 nucleotide sequence: TGTGCCAGCAGCTCTGGGGGCCTGAGCAATCAGCCCCAGCATTTT.

The J gene is TRBJ1-6, the V gene TRBV28; possibly TRBD1 for D (5 bases). Germline-derived CDR1 and CDR2 are MDHEN and SYDVKM. The length of the CDR3 is 15 residues. V dropped 5 bases and J dropped 9 bases, with 17 bases sitting between them. CDR3 amino acids: CASSGRRPGSSPLHF. The DNA of the CDR3 is TGTGCCAGCAGTGGACGTAGGCCAGGGTCTTCACCCCTCCACTTT. The variable domain in full, completed from reference TRBV28 and TRBJ1-6, reads DVKVTQSSRYLVKRTGEKVFLECVQDMDHENMFWYRQDPGLGLRLIYFSYDVKMKEKGDIPEGYSVSREKKERFSLILESASTNQTSMYLCASSGRRPGSSPLHFGNGTRLTVT.

The rearrangement uses TRBV4-1 and TRBJ1-3; TRBD1 might be the D (6 bases). CDR1 is MGHRA and CDR2 is YSYEKL in the germline V gene. Trimming cost V 4 bases and J 0 bases, with 16 bases left between them. The CDR3 is 17 amino acids. The CDR3 here is CASSPRGAYTSGNTIYF. The CDR3 nucleotides are TGCGCCAGCAGCCCCCGGGGGGCGTACACCTCTGGAAACACCATATATTTT.

The chain is built from TRBV5-1 and TRBJ1-2; TRBD1 matches 9 bases. The CDR3 has 14 residues. Germline CDR1 reads SGHRS; CDR2 reads YFSETQ. Losses at the gene ends were 4 bases for V and 4 bases for J; bases not matched to a gene: 5. CDR3 region: CASSPRGQGYGYTF. As DNA, the CDR3 is TGCGCCAGCAGCCCCCGGGGACAGGGCTATGGCTACACCTTC.

The chain has TRBV11-1 and TRBJ2-1; D gene unclear. The CDR3 consists of 14 residues. Deletions cut 5 bases from V and 14 bases from J, with 22 bases between. Germline CDR1 is SGHAT and CDR2 is FQDESV (reference sequence). CDR3 bases: TGTGCCAGCAGCCCCCACACATCCCCGCAAGGCAAGTTCTTC. Translated, it gives CASSPHTSPQGKFF.

This chain connects TRBV7-3 to TRBJ1-1; 10 bases align to TRBD1. Trimming at V came to 5 bases and at J to 10 bases, leaving 10 bases not matched to a gene. CDR1 SGHTA and CDR2 FQGTGA come from the germline V gene. There are 14 residues in the CDR3. The CDR3 DNA sequence: TGTGCCAGCAGCCTTTTGGGACAGGGGACGGGAGCTTTCTTT. Amino acids: CASSLLGQGTGAFF.